These 21 T cell receptor beta chains were all obtained from the same sample, sequenced in a study of blood T cell repertoires in COVID-19. The table came from immunoSEQ multiplex PCR; TCRdb's copy has only in-frame clones and leaves some out. The sample lists under 300,000 clones; around nine tenths were seen once. What was sequenced was PBMCs or T cells enriched from blood (not recorded which). The receptors come from a woman younger than 30 who had recovered from COVID-19.

This chain joins TRBV3-1 (or the pseudogene TRBV3-2) and TRBJ2-1, with a possible D match to TRBD2 (5 bases). Trimming removed 0 bases from V and 12 bases from J, with 12 bases in between. Per germline, CDR1 LGHDT and CDR2 YNNKEL (reference sequence). CDR3 length: 13 amino acids. In nucleotides, the CDR3 is TGTGCCAGCAGCCAAGACCCACTAGGACCGCAGTTCTTC. Amino acids: CASSQDPLGPQFF.

This chain links TRBV28 with TRBJ2-7; 9 nucleotides align to TRBD1. The ends lost 10 bases at V and 3 bases at J; junction bases unmatched: 7. The CDR3 contains 13 residues. Germline V CDR1 and CDR2: MDHEN, SYDVKM. CDR3 sequence (DNA): TGTGCCACCAAGAGACAGGGGGGCTACGAGCAGTACTTC. This translates into CATKRQGGYEQYF.

The chain is built from TRBV7-2 and TRBJ1-2; 9 nucleotides line up with TRBD1. CDR3 length: 15 residues. Germline V CDR1 and CDR2: SGHTA, FQGNSA. V lost 1 base to trimming and J lost 3 bases; unmatched junction nucleotides: 3. Written as DNA, the CDR3 is TGTGCCAGCAGCTTAGGACAGGGGGTTCACTATGGCTACACCTTC. As protein: CASSLGQGVHYGYTF.

The chain recombines TRBV3-1 (or the pseudogene TRBV3-2) with TRBJ1-4, with D maybe TRBD1 (5 bases). CDR3 length: 12 residues. Trimming took 4 bases from V and 8 from J, leaving 8 bases between them. CDR1 and CDR2 (germline): LGHDT, YNNKEL (reference sequence). The CDR3 coding sequence is TGTGCCAGCAGCCTGCAGGGAGAAAAACTGTTTTTT. Protein product: CASSLQGEKLFF.

The chain combines TRBV5-1 with TRBJ2-3; 7 bases fit TRBD2. V was pared by 3 bases and J by 0 bases, with 7 bases of the junction left unmatched. The germline CDR1 and CDR2 sequences are SGHRS and YFSETQ. This CDR3 has 16 residues. The CDR3 spells CASSSRDYSSTDTQYF. Here the CDR3 DNA reads TGCGCCAGCAGCTCCCGGGACTACTCGAGCACAGATACGCAGTATTTT.

The chain uses TRBV27 and TRBJ2-1, with 7 bases lining up with TRBD2. Germline V lookup: CDR1 MNHEY, CDR2 SMNVEV (reference sequence). This CDR3 is built from 16 residues. Trimming took 3 bases from V and 2 from J; bases not matched to a gene: 7. In DNA, the CDR3 is TGTGCCAGCAGTTTTGAGGGAGGGCCCCCCTACAATGAGCAGTTCTTC. It is translated as CASSFEGGPPYNEQFF.

V gene TRBV5-5 combines with J gene TRBJ1-1; 9 nucleotides match TRBD1. V gave up 0 bases and J gave up 13 bases; unmatched junction bases: 10. From germline, CDR1 is SGHKS and CDR2 YYEKEE (reference sequence). CDR3 length: 14 amino acids. CDR3 residues: CASSLALGQGRVFF. The CDR3 DNA reads TGTGCCAGCAGCTTGGCTCTAGGACAGGGGAGGGTTTTCTTT.

The V call is TRBV27, the J call TRBJ2-3, with 8 bases aligning to TRBD1. Germline CDR1 reads MNHEY; CDR2 reads SMNVEV (reference sequence). This CDR3 is built from 16 residues. V shed 0 bases, J shed 2 bases, and the junction held 4 bases outside the gene matches. CDR3 DNA sequence: TGTGCCAGCAGTTTATCCGGACAGGGTGCCACAGATACGCAGTATTTT. Its translation: CASSLSGQGATDTQYF.

The V and J genes are TRBV18 and TRBJ2-7; maybe TRBD2 (5 bases). The ends were cut back, 4 bases at V and 6 bases at J, with 25 bases in the middle. CDR3 size: 17 residues. The V gene's germline CDR1 is KGHSH and CDR2 LQKENI. The CDR3 protein is CASSRPRTPGRVFEQYF. The CDR3 DNA reads TGTGCCAGCTCACGACCTCGGACTCCTGGACGGGTGTTCGAGCAGTACTTC.

The V gene is TRBV3-1 (or the pseudogene TRBV3-2), the J gene TRBJ2-5; D might be TRBD1 (7 bases). Germline V CDR1 and CDR2: LGHDT, YNNKEL (reference sequence). V gave up 1 base and J gave up 7 bases, with 13 bases separating them. This CDR3 contains 14 residues. The CDR3 reads CASSQGRGRGTQYF. In nucleotides, the CDR3 is TGTGCCAGCAGCCAAGGAAGGGGGCGGGGGACCCAGTACTTC.

V is TRBV28 and J is TRBJ2-7; the D gene is possibly TRBD1 (5 bases). The CDR3 has 15 residues. The germline CDR1 and CDR2 sequences are MDHEN and SYDVKM. Trimming cost V 5 bases and J 1 base, with 15 bases left between them. Here the CDR3 reads CASSLPGLGSYEQYF. CDR3 coding DNA: TGTGCCAGCAGTCTCCCAGGGCTGGGGTCCTACGAGCAGTACTTC.

This clone occurred once. V and J are TRBV28 and TRBJ1-1; 11 nucleotides line up with TRBD1. Germline V gene sequence: CDR1 MDHEN, CDR2 SYDVKM. The V and J ends lost 6 bases and 10 bases, in that order; junction bases with no gene match: 10. The CDR3 contains 14 residues. CDR3 nucleotide sequence: TGTGCCAGCAGAAGGACAGGGGGCGGAAAGGGAGCTTTCTTT. Translated: CASRRTGGGKGAFF.

The CDR3 here is CASSLGGRFTQYF. In nucleotides, the CDR3 is TGTGCCAGCAGCTTGGGCGGGAGGTTTACGCAGTATTTT. J is TRBJ2-3 and V is TRBV5-6, with 8 bases aligning to TRBD2. V shed 0 bases, J shed 8 bases, and the junction held 2 bases outside the gene matches. Looked up from germline, CDR1 is SGHDT and CDR2 is YYEEEE. The CDR3 contains 13 residues.

The chain recombines TRBV5-1 with TRBJ2-2; 9 bases align to TRBD2. CDR1 is SGHRS, CDR2 YFSETQ, per germline. Trimming cost V 1 base and J 3 bases; bases outside gene matches: 13. This CDR3 has 19 amino acids. The CDR3 spells CASSLSGLARSSYTGELFF. The CDR3 DNA reads TGCGCCAGCAGCTTGAGTGGACTAGCGCGATCCTCTTACACCGGGGAGCTGTTTTTT.

The chain has TRBV4-3 and TRBJ1-1; 9 bases agree with TRBD1. Germline values: CDR1 LGHNA, CDR2 YSLEER. The V and J ends lost 4 bases and 4 bases, in that order; junction bases with no gene match: 4. This CDR3 has 14 amino acids. This chain's CDR3 is CASSLTGGLTEAFF. CDR3 sequence (DNA): TGCGCCAGCAGCCTCACAGGGGGCCTCACTGAAGCTTTCTTT.

The V and J genes are TRBV28 and TRBJ1-1; D is perhaps TRBD1 (6 bases). The germline V gene encodes CDR1 MDHEN and CDR2 SYDVKM. With 5 bases removed from V and 2 bases from J, the gap between germline ends came to 15 bases. The CDR3 runs to 15 residues. The CDR3 DNA follows: TGTGCCAGCAGTCCACCGATGGGGACAAACACTGAAGCTTTCTTT. This translates into CASSPPMGTNTEAFF.

The V call is TRBV7-3, the J call TRBJ2-2; 8 bases are shared with TRBD1. The length of the CDR3 is 12 residues. V gave up 6 bases and J gave up 9 bases; unmatched junction bases: 3. Germline V gene lookup returns CDR1 SGHTA and CDR2 FQGTGA. In nucleotides, the CDR3 is TGTGCCAGCAGTCGGACAGGGAGGGAGCTGTTTTTT. Translation gives CASSRTGRELFF. The full variable domain, completed using reference TRBV7-3 and TRBJ2-2, is GAGVSQTPSNKVTEKGKYVELRCDPISGHTALYWYRQSLGQGPEFLIYFQGTGAADDSGLPNDRFFAVRPEGSVSTLKIQRTERGDSAVYLCASSRTGRELFFGEGSRLTVL.

This clone was counted a single time. The chain uses TRBV20-1 and TRBJ1-2, with 10 positions matching TRBD1. The length of the CDR3 is 15 residues. CDR1 is DFQATT and CDR2 is SNEGSKA in the germline V gene (reference sequence). V lost 4 bases and J lost 8; bases outside the gene matches: 13. The CDR3 DNA reads as TGCAGTGCTAATGACCGGGACAGGGGCTCCTACGGCTACACCTTC. Protein product: CSANDRDRGSYGYTF.

The V call is TRBV2, the J call TRBJ2-3; perhaps TRBD2 as D (6 bases). Germline V CDR1 and CDR2: SNHLY, FYNNEI. This CDR3 spans 14 amino acids. Trimming took off 1 base at V and 10 bases at J, with 15 bases between the two ends. CDR3 region: CASSEGLGGSPQYF. For the CDR3, the DNA is TGTGCCAGCAGTGAAGGCTTAGGAGGGTCCCCGCAGTATTTT.

The J gene is TRBJ1-5, the V gene TRBV6-5; weak D call: TRBD1 (5 bases). Germline V gene lookup returns CDR1 MNHEY and CDR2 SVGAGI. The CDR3 runs to 13 residues. Trimming removed 6 bases from V and 3 bases from J, with 9 bases in between. The CDR3 here is CASRRGVNQPQHF. In nucleotides, the CDR3 is TGTGCCAGCAGACGGGGGGTCAATCAGCCCCAGCATTTT.

Only one count was recorded for this clone. This chain uses TRBV19 with TRBJ2-2; 10 positions match TRBD1. This CDR3 has 14 residues. CDR1 is LNHDA, CDR2 SQIVND, per germline (reference sequence). Unmatched junction bases numbered 3, after V lost 7 bases and J lost 4 bases. The CDR3 reads CASNRDRGTGELFF. In DNA form, the CDR3 reads TGTGCCAGTAATCGGGACAGGGGCACCGGGGAGCTGTTTTTT.